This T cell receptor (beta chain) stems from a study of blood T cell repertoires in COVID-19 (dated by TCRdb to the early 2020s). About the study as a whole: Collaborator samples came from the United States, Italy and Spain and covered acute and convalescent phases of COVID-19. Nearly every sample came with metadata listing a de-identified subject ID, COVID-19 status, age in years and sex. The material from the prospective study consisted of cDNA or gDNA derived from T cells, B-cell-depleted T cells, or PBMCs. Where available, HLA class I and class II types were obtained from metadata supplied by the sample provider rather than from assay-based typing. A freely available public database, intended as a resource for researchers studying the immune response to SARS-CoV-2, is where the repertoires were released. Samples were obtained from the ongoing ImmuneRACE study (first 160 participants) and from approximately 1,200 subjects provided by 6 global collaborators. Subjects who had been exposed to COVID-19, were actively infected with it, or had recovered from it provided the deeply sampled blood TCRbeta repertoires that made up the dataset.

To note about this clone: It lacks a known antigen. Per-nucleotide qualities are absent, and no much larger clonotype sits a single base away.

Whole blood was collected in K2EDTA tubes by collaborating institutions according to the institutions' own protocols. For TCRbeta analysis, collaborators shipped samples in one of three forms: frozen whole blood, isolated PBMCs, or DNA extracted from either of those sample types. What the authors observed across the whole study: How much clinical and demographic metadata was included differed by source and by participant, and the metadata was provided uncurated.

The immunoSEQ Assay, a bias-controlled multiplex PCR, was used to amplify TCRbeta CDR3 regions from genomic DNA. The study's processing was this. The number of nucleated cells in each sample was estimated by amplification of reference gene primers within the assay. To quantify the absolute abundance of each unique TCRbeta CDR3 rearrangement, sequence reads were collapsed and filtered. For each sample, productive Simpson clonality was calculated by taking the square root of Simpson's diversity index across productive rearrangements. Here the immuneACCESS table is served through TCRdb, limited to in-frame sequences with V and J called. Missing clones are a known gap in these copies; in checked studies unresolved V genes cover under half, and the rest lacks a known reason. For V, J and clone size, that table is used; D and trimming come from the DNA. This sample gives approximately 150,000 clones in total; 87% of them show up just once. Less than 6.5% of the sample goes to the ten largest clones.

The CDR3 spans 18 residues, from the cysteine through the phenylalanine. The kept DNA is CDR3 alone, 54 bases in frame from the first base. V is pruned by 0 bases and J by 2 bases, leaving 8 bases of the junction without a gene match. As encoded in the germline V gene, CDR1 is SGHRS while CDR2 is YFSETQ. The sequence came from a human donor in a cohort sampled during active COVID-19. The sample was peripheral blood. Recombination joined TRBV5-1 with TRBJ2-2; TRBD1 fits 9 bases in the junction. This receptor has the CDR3 CASSLGWGQGKNTGELFF. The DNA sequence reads TGCGCCAGCAGCTTGGGATGGGGACAGGGAAAAAACACCGGGGAGCTGTTTTTT.